Below are 29 T cell receptor beta chains sequenced from a single sample in a study of control samples from healthy donors and cancer patients. Profiled with immunoSEQ multiplex PCR; TCRdb holds only in-frame clones, not every one. The table lists 15,000 or so clones, more than 75% of them singletons, with under 14% in the top ten. The sample taken for sequencing was PBMCs. The receptors here all came from a woman aged 70-85 years with colorectal cancer.

The chain joins TRBV2 to TRBJ2-3, with 8 nucleotides matching TRBD2. The CDR3 consists of 13 residues. The V gene's germline CDR1 is SNHLY and CDR2 FYNNEI. V was clipped by 8 bases and J by 6 bases; unmatched bases: 7. The CDR3 sequence is CASSSGRRDTQYF. The CDR3 DNA reads TGTGCCAGCTCGAGCGGGAGAAGGGATACGCAGTATTTT.

This chain links TRBV7-3 with TRBJ1-1; D is unclear. The CDR3 is 15 amino acids. Germline V gene data show CDR1 as SGHTA and CDR2 as FQGTGA. The V and J ends lost 6 bases and 3 bases respectively, with 17 bases between them. CDR3 DNA: TGTGCCAGCAGTCATCAAGCCCTTCCGGACACTGAAGCTTTCTTT. Amino acid sequence: CASSHQALPDTEAFF.

The genes are TRBV4-2 and TRBJ2-5, with D unresolved. CDR1 and CDR2 (germline): LGHNA, YNFKEQ. The CDR3 is 13 amino acids. Trimming stripped 4 bases from V and 3 bases from J, with 9 bases between. CDR3 sequence: CASSLNGEETQYF. In DNA form, the CDR3 reads TGTGCCAGCAGCCTCAATGGGGAAGAGACCCAGTACTTC.

The chain combines TRBV3-1 (or the pseudogene TRBV3-2) with TRBJ2-3, with TRBD2 matching over 13 bases. This CDR3 is 16 amino acids long. The germline gives CDR1 LGHDT, CDR2 YNNKEL (reference sequence). V shed 5 bases and J 7 bases; nucleotides not matched to a gene: 9. DNA for the CDR3: TGTGCCAGCAGCTCTGGACTAGCGGGAGATCGGTATACGCAGTATTTT. It codes for CASSSGLAGDRYTQYF.

The J gene is TRBJ1-5, the V gene TRBV19; 8 bases agree with TRBD1. Losses at the gene ends were 7 bases for V and 6 bases for J; bases not matched to a gene: 11. This CDR3 has 15 amino acids. The germline V gene encodes CDR1 LNHDA and CDR2 SQIVND (reference sequence). CDR3 DNA sequence: TGTGCCAGTAAATCCGGGGCAGGGGGCGGTCAGCCCCAGCATTTT. This encodes CASKSGAGGGQPQHF.

The chain carries TRBV2 and TRBJ1-5; TRBD1 matches at 7 bases. Germline trimming cut 7 bases from V and 3 bases from J; bases unmatched to any gene: 6. The CDR3 consists of 14 residues. Per the germline V gene, CDR1 is SNHLY and CDR2 is FYNNEI. As DNA, the CDR3 is TGTGCCAGCAATGGGGACAGCTCCAATCAGCCCCAGCATTTT. Encoded protein: CASNGDSSNQPQHF.

This clone was seen only once. V and J are TRBV5-6 and TRBJ1-5; the D is unclear. V lost 4 bases and J lost 0, with 11 bases in between. From germline, CDR1 is SGHDT and CDR2 YYEEEE. This CDR3 has 15 amino acids. Here the CDR3 reads CASSLREDSNQPQHF. CDR3 DNA sequence: TGTGCCAGCAGCCTAAGGGAAGATAGCAATCAGCCCCAGCATTTT.

The sample holds a few counts of this clone. This rearrangement joins TRBV3-1 (or the pseudogene TRBV3-2) to TRBJ2-7; maybe TRBD2 (5 bases). V shed 1 base and J shed 4 bases, with 14 bases lying between them. The germline gives CDR1 LGHDT, CDR2 YNNKEL (reference sequence). The CDR3 is made up of 15 amino acids. CDR3: CASSQVLAPPYEQYF. The CDR3 DNA follows: TGTGCCAGCAGCCAAGTGCTAGCCCCTCCGTACGAGCAGTACTTC.

This clone came up once. The rearrangement links TRBV18 to TRBJ1-5; D not certain. The CDR3 covers 14 residues. CDR1 and CDR2 from the germline V gene are KGHSH and LQKENI. Between the trimmed V and J ends, which lost 1 base and 6 bases, there was a span of 10 bases. CDR3 sequence: CASSPRVGTQPQHF. DNA for the CDR3: TGTGCCAGCTCACCACGGGTAGGCACTCAGCCCCAGCATTTT.

This chain joins TRBV2 and TRBJ2-7, with D uncertain. CDR1 and CDR2 from the germline V gene are SNHLY and FYNNEI. The CDR3 is made up of 13 amino acids. Trimming removed 11 bases at V and 1 base at J, with 15 bases between. The CDR3 DNA sequence: TGTGCCTCCGCTTACATGGCTTCCTACGAGCAGTACTTC. The encoded protein is CASAYMASYEQYF. The complete variable domain, with remaining parts taken from reference TRBV2 and TRBJ2-7, reads EPEVTQTPSHQVTQMGQEVILRCVPISNHLYFYWYRQILGQKVEFLVSFYNNEISEKSEIFDDQFSVERPDGSNFTLKIRSTKLEDSAMYFCASAYMASYEQYFGPGTRLTVT.

This chain joins TRBV18 and TRBJ2-7; the D is unclear. With 3 bases removed from V and 0 bases from J, the gap between germline ends came to 15 bases. Per the germline V gene, CDR1 is KGHSH and CDR2 is LQKENI. This CDR3 comprises 16 residues. This CDR3 is CASSPIDGLSSYEQYF. CDR3 bases: TGTGCCAGCTCACCCATTGACGGGTTGAGCTCCTACGAGCAGTACTTC.

This clone was seen only a few times. V is TRBV29-1 and J is TRBJ1-2; maybe TRBD1 (5 bases). Trimming removed 1 base at V and 5 bases at J, with 17 bases between. Germline lookup yields CDR1 SQVTM and CDR2 ANQGSEA. The CDR3 runs to 15 residues. The CDR3 protein is CSVEAGTATMYGYTF. The CDR3 nucleotides read TGCAGCGTTGAAGCCGGGACGGCCACTATGTATGGCTACACCTTC.

V and J are TRBV12-5 and TRBJ2-1, with D possibly being TRBD2 (6 bases). V was shortened by 4 bases and J by 9 bases, with 7 bases between the two germline ends. Per germline, CDR1 LGHNT and CDR2 FRNRAP. The CDR3 loop spans 11 amino acids. CDR3 region: CASGWGLEQFF. The DNA for the CDR3 is TGTGCTAGTGGTTGGGGACTTGAGCAGTTCTTC.

This chain links TRBV5-1 with TRBJ2-3; 9 bases match TRBD2. V was pared by 4 bases and J by 2 bases, with 11 bases of the junction left unmatched. CDR1 SGHRS and CDR2 YFSETQ come from the germline V gene. The CDR3 runs 17 residues. In DNA form, the CDR3 reads TGCGCCAGCAGCGGGCTAGCGGGGAATTGGGACACAGATACGCAGTATTTT. This gives the protein CASSGLAGNWDTDTQYF.

The chain couples TRBV10-3 to TRBJ1-5; 9 bases line up with TRBD1. Unmatched junction bases numbered 7, after V lost 3 bases and J lost 7 bases. The CDR3 contains 15 residues. The germline CDR1 and CDR2 sequences are ENHRY and SYGVKD. CDR3 DNA: TGTGCCATCAGTGATGGGACAGGGAGGGGGCAGCCCCAGCATTTT. Protein: CAISDGTGRGQPQHF.

This clone came up once. The genes are TRBV3-1 (or the pseudogene TRBV3-2) and TRBJ2-1; a possible D gene is TRBD2 (5 bases). V lost 1 base, J lost 0 bases, and 16 bases lay in between. There are 18 residues in the CDR3. Germline lookup yields CDR1 LGHDT and CDR2 YNNKEL (reference sequence). The CDR3 DNA sequence: TGTGCCAGCAGCCAAGGTTTGGGCGGGCTGAGCTCCTACAATGAGCAGTTCTTC. It encodes CASSQGLGGLSSYNEQFF.

This chain connects TRBV4-2 to TRBJ1-2, with D possibly matching TRBD1 (6 bases). Germline V gene data show CDR1 as LGHNA and CDR2 as YNFKEQ. V lost 0 bases, J lost 6 bases, and 14 bases lay in between. CDR3 length equals 15 residues. The CDR3 here is CASSQEVRGVDGYTF. The CDR3 bases are TGTGCCAGCAGCCAAGAAGTCAGGGGAGTGGATGGCTACACCTTC.

The rearrangement uses TRBV19 and TRBJ2-7, with 8 bases lining up with TRBD2. V dropped 4 bases and J dropped 7; count of bases not matched to a gene: 9. This CDR3 has 14 amino acids. Germline CDR1 reads LNHDA; CDR2 reads SQIVND (reference sequence). CDR3 sequence reads: CASSSGRLEGEQYF. CDR3 DNA: TGTGCCAGTAGTAGCGGGAGGCTTGAAGGGGAGCAGTACTTC.

The genes are TRBV10-3 and TRBJ2-2; D is perhaps TRBD1 (6 bases). The germline CDR1 and CDR2 sequences are ENHRY and SYGVKD. V lost 5 bases and J lost 10, with 14 bases in between. The CDR3 length is 13 residues. The CDR3 loop is CAISFSGQTELFF. CDR3 in DNA: TGTGCCATCAGTTTTTCCGGACAGACGGAGCTGTTTTTT.

The CDR3 sequence is CATSAGQGWNEQFF. CDR3 sequence (DNA): TGTGCCACCAGCGCGGGACAGGGGTGGAATGAGCAGTTCTTC. The V call is TRBV15, the J call TRBJ2-1; the match to TRBD1 covers 10 bases. The germline CDR1 and CDR2 sequences are LNHNV and YYDKDF (reference sequence). The J segment lost 7 bases and the V segment lost 5 bases, leaving 5 bases of the junction unmatched. The CDR3 has 14 amino acids.

The genes are TRBV29-1 and TRBJ2-4, with 8 bases matching TRBD2. Per germline, CDR1 SQVTM and CDR2 ANQGSEA. Trimming took 6 bases from V and 7 from J; bases not matched to a gene: 11. The CDR3 extends over 14 amino acids. The CDR3 is CSVADGGARNIQYF. CDR3 sequence (DNA): TGCAGCGTCGCGGACGGGGGGGCTCGGAACATTCAGTACTTC.

The rearrangement joins TRBV19 to TRBJ2-5; D not certain. The V gene's germline CDR1 is LNHDA and CDR2 SQIVND (reference sequence). Trimming left V 4 bases short and J 2 bases short, with 11 bases between. CDR3 length equals 14 residues. CDR3 sequence (DNA): TGTGCCAGTAGTAGGGCACAGCAACAAGAGACCCAGTACTTC. As protein: CASSRAQQQETQYF. Drawing the rest from reference TRBV19 and TRBJ2-5, the complete variable domain is DGGITQSPKYLFRKEGQNVTLSCEQNLNHDAMYWYRQDPGQGLRLIYYSQIVNDFQKGDIAEGYSVSREKKESFPLTVTSAQKNPTAFYLCASSRAQQQETQYFGPGTRLLVL.

The chain recombines TRBV7-2 with TRBJ1-1; D is ambiguous. Deletions cut 5 bases from V and 8 bases from J, with 15 bases between. The CDR3 spans 13 residues. Per the germline V gene, CDR1 is SGHTA and CDR2 is FQGNSA. CDR3 sequence: CASSLYGRVEAFF. The CDR3 DNA is TGTGCCAGCAGCCTCTACGGGCGGGTGGAAGCTTTCTTT.

The chain recombines TRBV19 with TRBJ1-1, with D maybe TRBD1 (5 bases). CDR1 and CDR2 from the germline V gene are LNHDA and SQIVND (reference sequence). The germline V and J ends were trimmed by 9 bases and 4 bases, with 18 bases remaining between them. The CDR3 is made up of 14 amino acids. For the CDR3, the DNA is TGTGCCAGACCCCGGGTCAGGGAAAGCACTGAAGCTTTCTTT. Residues: CARPRVRESTEAFF.

The chain links TRBV27 to TRBJ1-4; 8 bases align to TRBD1. The V segment lost 5 bases and the J segment 7 bases; nucleotides outside the gene matches: 12. The CDR3 totals 16 residues. CDR1 MNHEY and CDR2 SMNVEV come from the germline V gene (reference sequence). The CDR3 is CASSPLTGGYSEKLFF. The CDR3 nucleotides read TGTGCCAGCAGTCCACTCACAGGGGGTTACAGTGAAAAACTGTTTTTT.

For this clone: A junction boundary mismatches the germline segment, possibly from a read error. This rearrangement joins TRBV5-5 to TRBJ1-2, with D maybe TRBD1 (6 bases). The CDR3 length is 15 residues. The germline V gene has CDR1 SGHKS and CDR2 YYEKEE (reference sequence). DNA of the CDR3: TGTGCCCGCAGCGGGGGAGGGGGACTGTTGGATGGCTACACCTTC. Encoded protein: CARSGGGGLLDGYTF.

V and J are TRBV18 and TRBJ1-2; TRBD1 agrees at 8 bases. V lost 3 bases and J lost 8; bases outside the gene matches: 5. In germline, CDR1 is KGHSH, CDR2 LQKENI. The CDR3 spans 13 residues. The CDR3 nucleotides are TGTGCCAGCTCACCCGGACAGGGCGGGGGCTACACCTTC. Encoded protein: CASSPGQGGGYTF.

Written as DNA, the CDR3 is TGTGCCAGCAGCTTAGCAGGGGGCGTTGAGCAGTTCTTC. Amino acid sequence: CASSLAGGVEQFF. The chain couples TRBV11-3 to TRBJ2-1, with 8 bases fitting TRBD1. V shed 1 base, J shed 9 bases, and the junction held 2 bases outside the gene matches. Per germline, CDR1 SGHNT and CDR2 YENEEA. The CDR3 length is 13 residues. Combining the CDR3 with reference TRBV11-3 and TRBJ2-1 gives the whole variable domain EAGVVQSPRYKIIEKKQPVAFWCNPISGHNTLYWYLQNLGQGPELLIRYENEEAVDDSQLPKDRFSAERLKGVDSTLKIQPAELGDSAVYLCASSLAGGVEQFFGPGTRLTVL.

The CDR3 DNA reads TGTGCCAGCAGCCAAGAAGGGAGGATTTCCTACGAGCAGTACTTC. It encodes CASSQEGRISYEQYF. The chain joins TRBV3-1 (or the pseudogene TRBV3-2) to TRBJ2-7, with a tentative D call TRBD2 (6 bases). The V end was cut by 0 bases, the J end by 1 base, with 10 bases between. The CDR3 contains 15 residues. Germline V gene sequence: CDR1 LGHDT, CDR2 YNNKEL (reference sequence).